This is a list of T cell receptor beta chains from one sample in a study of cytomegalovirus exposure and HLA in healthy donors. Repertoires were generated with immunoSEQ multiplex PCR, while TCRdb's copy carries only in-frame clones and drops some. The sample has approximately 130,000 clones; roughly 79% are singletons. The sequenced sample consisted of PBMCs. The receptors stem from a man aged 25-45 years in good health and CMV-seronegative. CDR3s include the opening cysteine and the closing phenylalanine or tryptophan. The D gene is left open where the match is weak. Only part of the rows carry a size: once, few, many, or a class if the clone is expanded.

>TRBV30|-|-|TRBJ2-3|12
TGTGCCTGGACAGCCAGGACAGATACGCAGTATTTT
CAWTARTDTQYF
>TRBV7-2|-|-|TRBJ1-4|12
TGTGCCAGCAGCCCCGCTGGGGGGAAACTGTTTTTT
CASSPAGGKLFF
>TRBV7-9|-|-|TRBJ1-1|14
TGTGCCAGCACCCTTTCAGGTGGGAACACTGAAGCTTTCTTT
CASTLSGGNTEAFF
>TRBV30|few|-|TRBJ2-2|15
TGTGCCTGGAGTGTATCCTCACTAGAGTCGGGGGAGCTGTTTTTT
CAWSVSSLESGELFF
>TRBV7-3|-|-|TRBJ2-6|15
TGTGCCAGCAGCCCACAGGGAGCTGGGGCCAACGTCCTGACTTTC
CASSPQGAGANVLTF
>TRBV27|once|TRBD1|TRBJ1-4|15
TGTGCCAGCAGAAACGCCGGGACAGGGTATGAAAAACTGTTTTTT
CASRNAGTGYEKLFF
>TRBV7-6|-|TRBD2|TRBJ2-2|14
TGTGCCAGCAGCCAGCTAGCGGAAACCGGGGAGCTGTTTTTT
CASSQLAETGELFF
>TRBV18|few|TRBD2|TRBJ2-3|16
TGTGCCAGCTCGCCTCTAGCGGGAGTTCAGGGAGATACGCAGTATTTT
CASSPLAGVQGDTQYF
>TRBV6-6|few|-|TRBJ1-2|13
TGTGCCAGCACCCCGAGCCTTAACTATGGCTACACCTTC
CASTPSLNYGYTF
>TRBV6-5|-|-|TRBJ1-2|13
TGTGCCAGCAGTGTCGGGACAACGGATGGCTACACCTTC
CASSVGTTDGYTF
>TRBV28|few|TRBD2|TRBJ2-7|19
TGTGCCAGCAGTTACCCCTGGGATAACTTGGGACTAGACTCCTACGAGCAGTACTTC
CASSYPWDNLGLDSYEQYF